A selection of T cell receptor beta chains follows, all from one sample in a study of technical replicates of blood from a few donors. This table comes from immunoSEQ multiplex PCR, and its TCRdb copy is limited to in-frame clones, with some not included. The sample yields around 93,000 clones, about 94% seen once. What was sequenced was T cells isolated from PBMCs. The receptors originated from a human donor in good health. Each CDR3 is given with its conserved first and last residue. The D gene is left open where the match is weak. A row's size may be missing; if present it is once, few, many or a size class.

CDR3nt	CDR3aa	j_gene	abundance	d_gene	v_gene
TGTGCCAGCAGAGGGAGGGGCTTTCTAAATGAAAAACTGTTTTTT	CASRGRGFLNEKLFF	TRBJ1-4	-	-	TRBV13
TGTGCCAGTAGTATAGGGAGAGAGTATGGCTACACCTTC	CASSIGREYGYTF	TRBJ1-2	-	-	TRBV19
TGTGCCAGCAGTCGAACCCCGGGACTAGAGATCACCGGGGAGCTGTTTTTT	CASSRTPGLEITGELFF	TRBJ2-2	-	TRBD2	TRBV27
TGTGCCAGTAGTATTGGGGGAGGGGGTGAGCAGTTCTTC	CASSIGGGGEQFF	TRBJ2-1	-	-	TRBV19
TGCGCCAGCAGCCTCACAGATACGCAGTATTTT	CASSLTDTQYF	TRBJ2-3	-	-	TRBV5-1
TGTGCCAGCAGCTTAGGTCCAGCGGGAGCCTACGAGCAGTACTTC	CASSLGPAGAYEQYF	TRBJ2-7	-	TRBD2	TRBV13
TGCAGCGCTGCCGGGACAGGACTCTCCTACGAGCAGTACTTC	CSAAGTGLSYEQYF	TRBJ2-7	-	TRBD1	TRBV29-1
TGTGCCAGCAGCGTAGGAGGACTGCCACAAGATACGCAGTATTTT	CASSVGGLPQDTQYF	TRBJ2-3	-	-	TRBV9
TGTGCCAGCAGCCAAGATTTGTCTAGCGGGATATACGAGCAGTACTTC	CASSQDLSSGIYEQYF	TRBJ2-7	-	TRBD2	TRBV4-2
TGTGCCAGCAGTCGCCTGGACTCGCGGGGTGAGCAGTTCTTC	CASSRLDSRGEQFF	TRBJ2-1	once	-	TRBV27
TGCGCCAGCAGTCGCTTAATGGGGGGCAAAAACATTCAGTACTTC	CASSRLMGGKNIQYF	TRBJ2-4	-	-	TRBV23-1
TGTGCCAGCAGCTTAATGGCGGGAGGGCCAGATACGCAGTATTTT	CASSLMAGGPDTQYF	TRBJ2-3	-	TRBD2	TRBV7-2
TGTGCCAGCAGCCCGGAACTAGCGGGTAACACCGGGGAGCTGTTTTTT	CASSPELAGNTGELFF	TRBJ2-2	-	TRBD2	TRBV5-4
TGTGCCAGCAGCCTAGCGGGAGTTGGCAAAAACATTCAGTACTTC	CASSLAGVGKNIQYF	TRBJ2-4	-	TRBD2	TRBV7-9
TGCGCCAGCAGCTTCCGTATTACAGGGTTTCTGGCGGGAGAACCGGGGGGGGAGCAGTTCTTC	CASSFRITGFLAGEPGGEQFF	TRBJ2-1	-	TRBD2	TRBV5-1
TGTGCCAGCAGCCTTAAGAACACCGGGGAGCTGTTTTTT	CASSLKNTGELFF	TRBJ2-2	-	-	TRBV7-9
TGTGCCAGTAGTATAAGACAGGGAGACGAGCAGTACTTC	CASSIRQGDEQYF	TRBJ2-7	-	TRBD1	TRBV19
TGTGCCACCCTAGGGACAGACAATGAGCAGTTCTTC	CATLGTDNEQFF	TRBJ2-1	once	TRBD1	TRBV10-3
TGTGCCAGCAGCCGGGACACCTCCTACGAGCAGTACTTC	CASSRDTSYEQYF	TRBJ2-7	-	-	TRBV7-9
TGTGCCAGCAGCGTAGTCCCCTCTCCCGAGCAGTACTTC	CASSVVPSPEQYF	TRBJ2-7	-	-	TRBV9
TGCGCCAGCAGCCAGAGAGAAGCGTTCTCTGGAAACACCATATATTTT	CASSQREAFSGNTIYF	TRBJ1-3	-	-	TRBV4-1
TGCGCCAGCAGCTTGACCTACGGACAGCGTCTGCCGGCTTTCTTT	CASSLTYGQRLPAFF	TRBJ1-1	-	-	TRBV5-1
TGTGCCAGCAGACCTGCCGGGAAGAACACTGAAGCTTTCTTT	CASRPAGKNTEAFF	TRBJ1-1	once	-	TRBV7-9
TGTGCCAGCAGTTTGGGGGCGTCCGGCAATCAGCCCCAGCATTTT	CASSLGASGNQPQHF	TRBJ1-5	-	-	TRBV28
TGTGCCAGTAGTATAGGCCAGGGTTCCTACGAGCAGTACTTC	CASSIGQGSYEQYF	TRBJ2-7	-	-	TRBV19
TGCGCCAGCAGCTGGGGAAGCAGGGAGGACGGCTACACCTTC	CASSWGSREDGYTF	TRBJ1-2	-	-	TRBV5-1
TGCGCCAGCAGCTTGGGAGGGCGGGAGGCCAACTGCGAGCAGTACTTT	CASSLGGREANCEQYF	TRBJ2-7	-	TRBD2	TRBV5-1
TGTGCCAGCAGCGTAGATATCGTGGATACGCAGTATTTT	CASSVDIVDTQYF	TRBJ2-3	-	-	TRBV9
TGTGCCAGCAGCCGACAGGTCTCTGGGGCCAACGTCCTGACTTTC	CASSRQVSGANVLTF	TRBJ2-6	-	-	TRBV11-2
TGTGCTAGTGGGATAGGGGCTGAGCAGTTCTTC	CASGIGAEQFF	TRBJ2-1	-	-	TRBV12-5
TGTGCCAGCAGTTTATCCCCTCGACTGGTCGGTTACGAGCAGTACTTC	CASSLSPRLVGYEQYF	TRBJ2-7	-	-	TRBV28
TGCGCCAGCAGCCAAGGGCTAGAGTACGAGCAGTACTTC	CASSQGLEYEQYF	TRBJ2-7	-	-	TRBV4-3
TGCGCCAGCAGCTTGGATCGGGAGGGCCGAAGAAACATTCAGTACTTC	CASSLDREGRRNIQYF	TRBJ2-4	-	TRBD2	TRBV5-1
TGCGCCAGCAGCTTGCTCCAGGGGGGATACAATGAGCAGTTCTTC	CASSLLQGGYNEQFF	TRBJ2-1	-	-	TRBV5-1
TGTGCCAGCAGACAAGACCAGGGTCCTGGAAACACCATATATTTT	CASRQDQGPGNTIYF	TRBJ1-3	-	-	TRBV13
TGTGCCAGCAGTTCAGGGGGCACCTTATACGAGCAGTACTTC	CASSSGGTLYEQYF	TRBJ2-7	-	TRBD1	TRBV27
TGTGCCAGCAGCGGGGGGGGGCTCTTCCACTACGAGCAGTACTTC	CASSGGGLFHYEQYF	TRBJ2-7	-	-	TRBV7-9
TGTGCCAGTAGTGACGGACAGGGACGCAATCAGCCCCAGCATTTT	CASSDGQGRNQPQHF	TRBJ1-5	-	TRBD1	TRBV19
TGTGCCAGCAGCCTGGGACAGGGACGGAACGAGCAGTACTTC	CASSLGQGRNEQYF	TRBJ2-7	-	TRBD1	TRBV6-5
TGTGCCAGCAGCTTGGGCTCGCTCTACGAGCAGTACTTC	CASSLGSLYEQYF	TRBJ2-7	-	-	TRBV11-3
TGCGCCAGCAGCTTAACTCAGGGGGCTGGAAACACCATATATTTT	CASSLTQGAGNTIYF	TRBJ1-3	-	TRBD1	TRBV5-1
TGTGCCAGCAGCACCCTTGGTGGGAGCACTGAAGCTTTCTTT	CASSTLGGSTEAFF	TRBJ1-1	few	-	TRBV7-9
TGTGCCAGCAGCTCTAGCGGGTACTCCTACAATGAGCAGTTCTTC	CASSSSGYSYNEQFF	TRBJ2-1	-	TRBD2	TRBV7-3
TGTGCCAGCAGCCTTGGGACTAGCGGGAGTAGGGGGAATGAGCAGTTCTTC	CASSLGTSGSRGNEQFF	TRBJ2-1	-	TRBD2	TRBV7-6
TGTGCCAGCAGCTTAGGGGCAGGGGAATTGGCAGATACGCAGTATTTT	CASSLGAGELADTQYF	TRBJ2-3	-	-	TRBV7-6
TGTGCCAGCAGTTACGGGGGGGCGGAAGAAGCTTTCTTT	CASSYGGAEEAFF	TRBJ1-1	-	-	TRBV6-5
TGTGCCAGCGAGGGGGCGGCAAATGAGCAGTTCTTC	CASEGAANEQFF	TRBJ2-1	-	TRBD1	TRBV28
TGTGCCAGTAGTCTACAGGGGGCTGGTTATCAGCCCCAGCATTTT	CASSLQGAGYQPQHF	TRBJ1-5	-	TRBD1	TRBV19
TGTGCCAGCAGCTTAGGCCCAGACAGGGCAGACATTCAGTACTTC	CASSLGPDRADIQYF	TRBJ2-4	-	TRBD1	TRBV7-3
TGTGCCAGCAGTCCCGGACTAGCGGGATACGAGCAGTACTTC	CASSPGLAGYEQYF	TRBJ2-7	-	TRBD2	TRBV9
TGCGCCAGCAGCCATTTAGGGCGGGAGTCTGAGAATGAGCAGTTCTTC	CASSHLGRESENEQFF	TRBJ2-1	-	TRBD2	TRBV4-1
TGCAGCGTTGCTGGCAGACTTAATGAAAAACTGTTTTTT	CSVAGRLNEKLFF	TRBJ1-4	-	-	TRBV29-1
TGTGCCAGCAGCCTAGCGGGTCCCTACAATGAGCAGTTCTTC	CASSLAGPYNEQFF	TRBJ2-1	-	TRBD2	TRBV25-1
TGTGCCACCGAAGACGGGGCAACTAATGAAAAACTGTTTTTT	CATEDGATNEKLFF	TRBJ1-4	-	-	TRBV6-4
TGTGCCAGCTCACCCGGACAAGACAATCAGCCCCAGCATTTT	CASSPGQDNQPQHF	TRBJ1-5	once	-	TRBV18
TGCGCCAGCAATTGGGGGGAGGAATTAGCCAAAAACATTCAGTACTTC	CASNWGEELAKNIQYF	TRBJ2-4	once	-	TRBV10-2
TGTGCCAGCAGTTTCAGGGCTAACTATGGCTACACCTTC	CASSFRANYGYTF	TRBJ1-2	-	-	TRBV28